A single T cell receptor beta chain is shown here with its context. The target antigen is unknown. This entry comes from a study of response to subunit inactivated influenza vaccine. TCRdb recomputed calls from the RT-PCR reads with MiXCR, one row per CDR3 protein. The sample lists some 600,000 distinct CDR3 sequences, roughly 15% seen once, with roughly 7.2% in the top ten. General study points: It was the authors' suggestion that each seasonal influenza vaccination recruits few new T cells.

This sequence was found in a man aged 50 or older who received an inactivated influenza vaccine. The material sequenced was PBMCs from blood, taken roughly 15 days before vaccination.

In DNA form, the CDR3 reads TGTGCCAGCAGTTTACTTTGGGCCACCGGGGAGCTGTTTTTT. This gives the protein CASSLLWATGELFF. The rearrangement links TRBV27 to TRBJ2-2; no definite D call. There are 14 residues in the CDR3. V was pared by 2 bases and J by 4 bases, with 8 bases between. Germline V CDR1 and CDR2: MNHEY, SMNVEV (reference sequence).